There are a few counts of the clone carrying this T cell receptor (beta chain). The antigen remains undetermined. Gene names are the mouse ones. Read data end 4 residues before the CDR3 end; the end is taken from the germline J gene. Once RNA had been extracted, it was reverse transcribed into cDNA to act as the sequencing template. Produced via immunoSEQ multiplex PCR; TCRdb's table is partial and in-frame only. The specimen has 250,000 or so clones, none found just once. This CDR3 region has 16 residues. Germline assignment: CDR1 NSHNY and CDR2 SYGAGN. Losses at the gene ends were 0 bases for V and 2 bases for J; bases not matched to a gene: 3. This sample was included in a study of CD8+ T cells in alopecia areata. Cell sorting was performed on pooled cutaneous lymph node cells with CD4, CD8alpha, NKG2D, NKG2ACE and other markers. General study points: Clonality exceeded that of normal scalp in lesional scalp, most notably in alopecia totalis/universalis.

The TCR was taken from a C3H/HeJ mouse with alopecia areata. This line is of MHC haplotype H2-k. The chain couples TRBV13-1 to TRBJ2-3; 10 nucleotides line up with TRBD2. The source material was CD4+ T cells sorted from a lymph node. The CDR3 is CASSDVTGGHAETLYF. CDR3 bases read: TGTGCCAGCAGTGATGTGACTGGGGGGCATGCAGAA.